Below are 2 T cell receptor beta chains sequenced from a single sample in a study of cytomegalovirus exposure and HLA in healthy donors. Primers included in the PCR were 60 Vbeta and 13 Jbeta primers. Clones were read by immunoSEQ multiplex PCR, and TCRdb kept only the in-frame ones, dropping some. The sample holds about 48,000 clones. Sequencing was performed on PBMCs. The origin of the receptors is a male donor in good health and CMV-seropositive.

CDR3 protein: CAWNNDGSSYNSPLHF. Here the CDR3 DNA reads TGTGCCTGGAATAACGACGGGAGCTCCTATAATTCACCCCTCCACTTT. The V and J genes are TRBV30 and TRBJ1-6; no reliable D call. Trimming removed 4 bases at V and 0 bases at J, with 13 bases between. CDR3 length equals 16 residues. Germline loops: CDR1 GTSNPN, CDR2 SVGIG (reference sequence).

In the case of this clone: This specimen includes other DNA sequences encoding the same CDR3. The rearrangement joins TRBV5-1 to TRBJ2-7; 9 positions agree with TRBD1. Germline V CDR1 and CDR2: SGHRS, YFSETQ. Trimming cost V 2 bases and J 3 bases; bases outside gene matches: 3. The CDR3 length is 14 residues. The CDR3 bases are TGCGCCAGCAGCTTCGGGACAGGGTACTACGAGCAGTACTTC. Residues: CASSFGTGYYEQYF.